This TCR beta chain derives from a study of blood T cell repertoires in COVID-19. Authors' analysis steps: The assay estimated nucleated cells by amplifying reference gene primers. TCRdb's copy holds only in-frame clones and misses some; the assay was immunoSEQ multiplex PCR. For V, J and clone size, that table is used; D and trimming come from the DNA. Of more than 75,000 clones listed, approximately 89% are singletons. Germline-derived CDR1 and CDR2 are MNHEY and SVGAGI. The CDR3 sequence is 14 residues long. Trimming took 4 bases from V and 7 from J; bases not matched to a gene: 5. Sequenced input: peripheral blood. This chain uses TRBV6-5 with TRBJ1-4; 8 bases are a match to TRBD1. This TCR derives from a man aged 45 to 65 with acute or convalescent COVID-19. The CDR3 nucleotides read TGTGCCAGCAGTTTCGACAGGGGAGGTGAAAAACTGTTTTTT. Protein: CASSFDRGGEKLFF.